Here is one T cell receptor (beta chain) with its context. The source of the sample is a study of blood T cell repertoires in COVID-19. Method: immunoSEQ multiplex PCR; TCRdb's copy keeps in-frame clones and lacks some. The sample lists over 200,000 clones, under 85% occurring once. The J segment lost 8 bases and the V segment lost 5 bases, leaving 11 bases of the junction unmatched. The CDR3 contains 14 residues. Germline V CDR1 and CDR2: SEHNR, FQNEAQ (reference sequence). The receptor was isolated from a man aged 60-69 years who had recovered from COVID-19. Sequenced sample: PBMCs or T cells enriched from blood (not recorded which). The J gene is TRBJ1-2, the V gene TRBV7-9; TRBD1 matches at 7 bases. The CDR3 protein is CASSPRTGASGYTF. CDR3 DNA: TGTGCCAGCAGCCCCAGGACAGGAGCGAGCGGCTACACCTTC.